This TCR beta chain was sequenced for a study of shared T cell receptors in the human thymus. Sequencing was performed with immunoSEQ multiplex PCR; in TCRdb, only in-frame clones are kept and a portion is missing. The repertoire consists of approximately 68,000 clones, with 90% to 95% occurring once and the leading ten covering roughly 0.03%. This sequence was found in a human donor. Sequencing input: thymocytes.

The DNA of the CDR3 is TGTGCCAGCTCACCTCCGGTCTGGTTGAGTGGTGAAACTAATGAAAAACTGTTTTTT. Its protein is CASSPPVWLSGETNEKLFF. J is TRBJ1-4 and V is TRBV18; D is unresolved. CDR3 size: 19 residues. CDR1 KGHSH and CDR2 LQKENI come from the germline V gene. Trimming left V 3 bases short and J 1 base short, with 21 bases between.